The present T cell receptor beta chain was sequenced within a study of T cell changes during pregnancy in multiple sclerosis. The assay was immunoSEQ multiplex PCR, and TCRdb's table has in-frame clones only and misses some. This sample yields roughly 69,000 clones, of which approximately 90% are seen a single time; roughly 1.5% belongs to the top ten. The germline CDR1 and CDR2 sequences are LNHDA and SQIVND (reference sequence). The V end was cut by 3 bases, the J end by 0 bases, with 12 bases between. This CDR3 is built from 17 residues. The clonotype originates from a female donor with multiple sclerosis, enrolled in a pregnancy study. The sequences come from peripheral blood, collected in the third trimester of pregnancy. The rearrangement links TRBV19 to TRBJ2-6; the D is unclear. This CDR3 reads CASSIRHQSSGANVLTF. CDR3 DNA: TGTGCCAGTAGTATCAGGCACCAGAGCTCTGGGGCCAACGTCCTGACTTTC.